The rows below give T cell receptor beta chains drawn from one sample of a study of blood T cell repertoires in COVID-19. Generated by immunoSEQ multiplex PCR, the TCRdb table keeps only in-frame clones and is missing some. The repertoire has about 150,000 clones, about 85% of them found once; the top ten carry about 4%. The specimen sequenced was PBMCs or T cells enriched from blood (not recorded which). These receptors originate from a woman in her 40s who had been exposed to COVID-19. Both conserved end residues are part of each CDR3. The order of the fields is D gene, clone size, V gene, J gene, CDR3 DNA, CDR3 protein. D genes are given only for firm matches. Expanded clones are given a class, and other clones once, few, many or no size at all.

d_gene: NA; abundance: NA; v_gene: TRBV10-3; j_gene: TRBJ1-2; CDR3nt: TGTGCCATCAGTGGACCCAGGGAGGACTATGGCTACACCTTC; CDR3aa: CAISGPREDYGYTF
d_gene: TRBD1; abundance: few; v_gene: TRBV6-2/TRBV6-3; j_gene: TRBJ1-4; CDR3nt: TGTGCCAGCACCCCCGCGACAGGGGGCGGTGAAAAACTGTTTTTT; CDR3aa: CASTPATGGGEKLFF
d_gene: TRBD1; abundance: NA; v_gene: TRBV2; j_gene: TRBJ2-3; CDR3nt: TGTGCCAGCAAAGGGACAGCCCCTAGCACAGATACGCAGTATTTT; CDR3aa: CASKGTAPSTDTQYF
d_gene: NA; abundance: once; v_gene: TRBV9; j_gene: TRBJ1-4; CDR3nt: TGTGCCAGCAGCGTATCACTGGGGCATCAGGGGGAAAAACTGTTTTTT; CDR3aa: CASSVSLGHQGEKLFF
d_gene: NA; abundance: few; v_gene: TRBV28; j_gene: TRBJ1-2; CDR3nt: TGTGCCAGCAGTTTCCTCCGGGGTGCAAATCCCTATGGCTACACCTTC; CDR3aa: CASSFLRGANPYGYTF
d_gene: NA; abundance: NA; v_gene: TRBV6-5; j_gene: TRBJ1-5; CDR3nt: TGTGCCAGCAGAAAACAGATGAATCAGCCCCAGCATTTT; CDR3aa: CASRKQMNQPQHF
d_gene: NA; abundance: NA; v_gene: TRBV5-1; j_gene: TRBJ1-1; CDR3nt: TGCGCCAGCAGCTTGGCCCAGGGCGAGAACACTGAAGCTTTCTTT; CDR3aa: CASSLAQGENTEAFF
d_gene: TRBD1; abundance: once; v_gene: TRBV19; j_gene: TRBJ2-7; CDR3nt: TGTGCCAGTAGTCCGGGACAGGGGATTGACGAGCAGTACTTC; CDR3aa: CASSPGQGIDEQYF
d_gene: TRBD1; abundance: NA; v_gene: TRBV15; j_gene: TRBJ1-5; CDR3nt: TGTGCCACCAGCAGGGAGCAGGGGGTCAATCAGCCCCAGCATTTT; CDR3aa: CATSREQGVNQPQHF
d_gene: NA; abundance: NA; v_gene: TRBV5-1; j_gene: TRBJ1-3; CDR3nt: TGCGCCAGCAGCTTGTCACCAACTCAAGGAAACACCATATATTTT; CDR3aa: CASSLSPTQGNTIYF
d_gene: TRBD2; abundance: NA; v_gene: TRBV5-4; j_gene: TRBJ2-7; CDR3nt: TGTGCCAGCAGCTTTGGACTAGCGGGAGGAAGAGGGGGAGAGCAGTACTTC; CDR3aa: CASSFGLAGGRGGEQYF
d_gene: TRBD1; abundance: NA; v_gene: TRBV7-6; j_gene: TRBJ1-2; CDR3nt: TGTGCCAGCAGCTTAGAAGGGACAGGGGCGGGAGGCTACACCTTC; CDR3aa: CASSLEGTGAGGYTF
d_gene: NA; abundance: NA; v_gene: TRBV7-2; j_gene: TRBJ1-2; CDR3nt: TGTGCCAGCAGCTTAGTACAGGGAACTGGCTACACCTTC; CDR3aa: CASSLVQGTGYTF
d_gene: NA; abundance: NA; v_gene: TRBV5-1; j_gene: TRBJ2-3; CDR3nt: TGCGCCAGCAGCGTGTGGGGGGGCCAGGCAGATACGCAGTATTTT; CDR3aa: CASSVWGGQADTQYF
d_gene: TRBD1; abundance: NA; v_gene: TRBV18; j_gene: TRBJ1-1; CDR3nt: TGTGCCAGCTCACCCGGAGGGGGCACAGGGGTAACTGAAGCTTTCTTT; CDR3aa: CASSPGGGTGVTEAFF
d_gene: TRBD2; abundance: NA; v_gene: TRBV20-1; j_gene: TRBJ2-7; CDR3nt: TGCAGTGCTAGTGTCGGGGGGAATTCCTACGAGCAGTACTTC; CDR3aa: CSASVGGNSYEQYF
d_gene: TRBD1; abundance: once; v_gene: TRBV19; j_gene: TRBJ2-7; CDR3nt: TGTGCCAGTAGTCCCAGGACAGGGGCTTCCTACGAGCAGTACTTC; CDR3aa: CASSPRTGASYEQYF
d_gene: NA; abundance: NA; v_gene: TRBV3-1/TRBV3-2; j_gene: TRBJ1-2; CDR3nt: TGTGCCAGCAGCCAAGACTCTGGCTACACCTTC; CDR3aa: CASSQDSGYTF
d_gene: NA; abundance: once; v_gene: TRBV6-2/TRBV6-3; j_gene: TRBJ2-2; CDR3nt: TGTGCCAGCAGTTACGCCGAGCGAGCGGGGAACACCGGGGAGCTGTTTTTT; CDR3aa: CASSYAERAGNTGELFF
d_gene: TRBD1; abundance: NA; v_gene: TRBV6-5; j_gene: TRBJ2-7; CDR3nt: TGTGCCGGGGGCAGGGGGCTAGGATTCGAGCAGTACTTC; CDR3aa: CAGGRGLGFEQYF
d_gene: TRBD2; abundance: NA; v_gene: TRBV9; j_gene: TRBJ2-1; CDR3nt: TGTGCCAGCAGCGTAGCCCGTGCAGCGGGATCGGACAATGAGCAGTTCTTC; CDR3aa: CASSVARAAGSDNEQFF
d_gene: NA; abundance: NA; v_gene: TRBV3-1/TRBV3-2; j_gene: TRBJ1-6; CDR3nt: TGTGCCAGCAGCCAAGACCAGATGTATAATTCACCCCTCCACTTT; CDR3aa: CASSQDQMYNSPLHF
d_gene: TRBD1; abundance: NA; v_gene: TRBV3-1/TRBV3-2; j_gene: TRBJ2-1; CDR3nt: TGTGCCAGCAGCCGGGACAGGCGGACCTACAATGAGCAGTTCTTC; CDR3aa: CASSRDRRTYNEQFF
d_gene: NA; abundance: NA; v_gene: TRBV20-1; j_gene: TRBJ2-3; CDR3nt: TGCAGTGCTAGTGATCGGACTTCTAGCACAGATACGCAGTATTTT; CDR3aa: CSASDRTSSTDTQYF
d_gene: NA; abundance: NA; v_gene: TRBV21-1; j_gene: TRBJ2-7; CDR3nt: TGTGCCAGCAGCAACCCAGTTAGACTAGCGGGAGGCTCGGGGCTCGAGCAGTACTTC; CDR3aa: CASSNPVRLAGGSGLEQYF
d_gene: TRBD1; abundance: NA; v_gene: TRBV5-1; j_gene: TRBJ2-7; CDR3nt: TGCGCCAGCAGCGGAGCGACAGGGGCGAGATCCTACGAGCAGTACTTC; CDR3aa: CASSGATGARSYEQYF
d_gene: TRBD1; abundance: NA; v_gene: TRBV10-1; j_gene: TRBJ1-6; CDR3nt: TGCGCCAGCAGTACCGGGACAGAAAATTCACCCCTCCACTTT; CDR3aa: CASSTGTENSPLHF
d_gene: TRBD1; abundance: NA; v_gene: TRBV28; j_gene: TRBJ2-7; CDR3nt: TGTGCCAGCAGTCAACAGGGGTACGAGCAGTACTTC; CDR3aa: CASSQQGYEQYF
d_gene: TRBD1; abundance: NA; v_gene: TRBV3-1/TRBV3-2; j_gene: TRBJ1-1; CDR3nt: TGTGCCAGCAGCCCCCGTCCCGGGACAGGATTGAACACTGAAGCTTTCTTT; CDR3aa: CASSPRPGTGLNTEAFF
d_gene: NA; abundance: NA; v_gene: TRBV7-2; j_gene: TRBJ1-1; CDR3nt: TGTGCCAGCAGCTTAGCTGTCCGCGACACTGAAGCTTTCTTT; CDR3aa: CASSLAVRDTEAFF